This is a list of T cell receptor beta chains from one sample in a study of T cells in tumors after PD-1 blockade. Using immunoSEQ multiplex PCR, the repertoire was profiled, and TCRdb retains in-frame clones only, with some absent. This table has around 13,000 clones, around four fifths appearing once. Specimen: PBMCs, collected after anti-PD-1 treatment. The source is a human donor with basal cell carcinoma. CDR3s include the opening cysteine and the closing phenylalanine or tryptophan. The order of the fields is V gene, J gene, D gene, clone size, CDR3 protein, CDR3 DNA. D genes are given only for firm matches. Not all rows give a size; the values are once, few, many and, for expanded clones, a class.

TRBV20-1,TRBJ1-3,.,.,CSASNSGNTIYF,TGCAGTGCTAGTAACTCTGGAAACACCATATATTTT
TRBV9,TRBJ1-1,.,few,CASSTQTGAYTEAFF,TGTGCCAGCAGCACCCAAACCGGGGCATACACTGAAGCTTTCTTT
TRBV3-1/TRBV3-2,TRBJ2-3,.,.,CASSQKRELRTDTQYF,TGTGCCAGCAGCCAAAAACGGGAACTGCGCACAGATACGCAGTATTTT
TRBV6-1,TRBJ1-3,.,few,CASSEPTGPISGNTIYF,TGTGCCAGCAGTGAGCCTACTGGACCGATCTCTGGAAACACCATATATTTT
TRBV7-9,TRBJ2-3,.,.,CASSPSRVTQYF,TGTGCCAGCAGCCCAAGTCGCGTGACGCAGTATTTT
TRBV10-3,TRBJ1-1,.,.,CAISPSPNTEAFF,TGTGCCATCAGTCCCAGTCCGAACACTGAAGCTTTCTTT
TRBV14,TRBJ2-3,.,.,CASSPRDRSTDTQYF,TGTGCCAGCAGCCCCAGGGACCGGAGCACAGATACGCAGTATTTT
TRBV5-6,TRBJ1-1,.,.,CASSLSGTAPAAFF,TGTGCCAGCAGCTTATCAGGGACGGCCCCTGCAGCTTTCTTT
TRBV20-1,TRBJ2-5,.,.,CSARDRETQYF,TGCAGTGCTAGAGATAGAGAGACCCAGTACTTC
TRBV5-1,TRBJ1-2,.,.,CASSLSVETIYGYTF,TGCGCCAGCAGCTTATCTGTGGAGACCATCTATGGCTACACCTTC
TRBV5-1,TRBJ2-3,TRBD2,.,CASSLGGGRADTQYF,TGCGCCAGCAGCTTGGGGGGCGGGAGAGCAGATACGCAGTATTTT
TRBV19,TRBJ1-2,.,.,CASSIRGQILNYGYTF,TGTGCCAGTAGTATCCGTGGACAGATCCTAAACTATGGCTACACCTTC
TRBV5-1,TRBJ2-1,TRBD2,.,CASSLELADYNEQFF,TGCGCCAGCAGCTTGGAACTAGCGGACTACAATGAGCAGTTCTTC
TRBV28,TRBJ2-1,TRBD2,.,CVSSSHQRDNEQFF,TGTGTCAGCAGTTCCCACCAGCGGGATAATGAGCAGTTCTTC
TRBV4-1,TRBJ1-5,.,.,CASSPSLADNSNQPQHF,TGCGCCAGCAGCCCTTCCCTAGCAGACAATAGCAATCAGCCCCAGCATTTT
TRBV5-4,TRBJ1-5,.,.,CASSSDRNQPQHF,TGTGCCAGCAGCTCCGACAGGAATCAGCCCCAGCATTTT
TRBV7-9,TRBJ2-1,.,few,CASSSTGHNEQFF,TGTGCCAGCAGCTCCACCGGGCACAATGAGCAGTTCTTC
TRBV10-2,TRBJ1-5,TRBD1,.,CASSRTDRGDQPQHF,TGCGCCAGCAGTCGAACGGACAGGGGGGATCAGCCCCAGCATTTT
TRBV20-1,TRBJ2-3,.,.,CSARTVDTQYF,TGCAGTGCCCGGACGGTGGATACGCAGTATTTT
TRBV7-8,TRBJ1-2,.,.,CASSLEDHGYTF,TGTGCCAGCAGCTTAGAGGACCATGGCTACACCTTC
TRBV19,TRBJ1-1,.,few,CASSTGHMNTEAFF,TGTGCCAGTAGTACTGGGCATATGAACACTGAAGCTTTCTTT
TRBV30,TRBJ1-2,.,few,CASSPGLGRDGYTF,TGTGCCTCCTCCCCGGGACTAGGGAGGGATGGCTACACCTTC
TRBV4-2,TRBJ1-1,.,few,CASSQPGHPNTEAFF,TGTGCCAGCAGCCAACCGGGACACCCGAACACTGAAGCTTTCTTT
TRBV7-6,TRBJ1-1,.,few,CASSLVGTMNTEAFF,TGTGCCAGCAGCTTAGTTGGGACCATGAACACTGAAGCTTTCTTT
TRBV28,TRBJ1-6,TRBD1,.,CASSNRGSYNSPLHF,TGTGCCAGCAGCAACAGGGGATCCTATAATTCACCCCTCCACTTT
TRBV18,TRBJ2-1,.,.,CASSPPSPGINEQFF,TGTGCCAGCTCACCACCATCCCCGGGTATTAATGAGCAGTTCTTC
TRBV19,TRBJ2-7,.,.,CASSIGQGSYEQYF,TGTGCCAGTAGTATTGGCCAGGGTTCTTACGAGCAGTACTTC
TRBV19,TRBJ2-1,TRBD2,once,CASSRPGERGGNNEQFF,TGTGCCAGTAGCCGACCCGGGGAGCGGGGGGGTAACAATGAGCAGTTCTTC
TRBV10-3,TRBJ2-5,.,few,CAISEGGEGTQYF,TGTGCCATCAGTGAGGGTGGAGAAGGGACCCAGTACTTC
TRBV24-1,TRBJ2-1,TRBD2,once,CATSDPRTSGNQFF,TGTGCCACCAGTGATCCGAGGACTAGCGGAAATCAGTTCTTC
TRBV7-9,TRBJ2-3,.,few,CASSLAGQLLQYF,TGTGCCAGCAGCTTGGCCGGACAGCTCCTACAGTATTTT
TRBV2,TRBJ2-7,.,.,CASRGQTSYEQYF,TGTGCCAGCAGAGGGCAGACCTCCTACGAGCAGTACTTC
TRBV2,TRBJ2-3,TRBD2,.,CASTETSGYGTDTQYF,TGTGCCAGCACCGAGACTAGCGGCTACGGCACAGATACGCAGTATTTT
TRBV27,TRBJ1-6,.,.,CASSSLSSFSPLHF,TGTGCCAGCAGTTCTTTGTCGAGTTTTTCACCCCTCCACTTT
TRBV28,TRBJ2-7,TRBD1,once,CASSPQTATGSSSRYF,TGTGCCAGCAGTCCCCAGACGGCGACAGGGTCATCGAGTCGGTACTTC
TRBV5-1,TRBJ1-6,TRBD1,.,CASSFGQGAYNSPLHF,TGCGCCAGCAGCTTTGGACAGGGGGCATATAATTCACCCCTCCACTTT
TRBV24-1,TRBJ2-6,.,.,CATSDPTGLLGANVLTF,TGTGCCACCAGTGATCCGACGGGGCTCTTAGGGGCCAACGTCCTGACTTTC
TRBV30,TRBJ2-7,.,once,CAWSVQRAPTSSYEQYF,TGTGCCTGGAGTGTACAGAGGGCGCCGACGAGCTCCTACGAGCAGTACTTC
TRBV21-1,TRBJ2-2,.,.,CATYDPHGRSTGELFF,TGTGCCACCTACGACCCCCATGGCAGGAGCACCGGGGAGCTGTTTTTT
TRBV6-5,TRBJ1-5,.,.,CASSTLRSSDWPQHF,TGTGCCAGCAGTACCCTTAGGAGCAGTGACTGGCCCCAGCATTTT
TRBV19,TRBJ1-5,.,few,CASTQWDSNQPQHF,TGTGCCAGTACCCAATGGGACAGCAATCAGCCCCAGCATTTT
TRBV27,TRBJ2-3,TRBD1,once,CASSFDRGEGLGQYF,TGTGCCAGCAGTTTCGACAGGGGAGAGGGGTTGGGGCAGTATTTT
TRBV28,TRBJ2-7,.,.,CASSRAMGQQYF,TGTGCCAGCAGTAGAGCTATGGGACAGCAGTACTTC
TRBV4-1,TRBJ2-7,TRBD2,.,CASSQDRTSGAPEQYF,TGCGCCAGCAGCCAAGATAGGACTAGCGGAGCCCCCGAGCAGTACTTC
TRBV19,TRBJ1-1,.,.,CASSRQGTFMNTEAFF,TGTGCCAGTAGTAGACAAGGGACGTTTATGAACACTGAAGCTTTCTTT
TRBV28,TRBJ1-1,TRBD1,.,CASMETGVAEAFF,TGTGCCAGCATGGAGACAGGGGTTGCTGAAGCTTTCTTT
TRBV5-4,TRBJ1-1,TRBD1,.,CASSFTGGTEAFF,TGTGCCAGCAGCTTTACAGGGGGCACTGAAGCTTTCTTT
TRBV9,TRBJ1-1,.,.,CASSVSVQGFGWIGPTEAFF,TGTGCCAGCAGCGTAAGTGTACAGGGATTCGGCTGGATTGGCCCCACTGAAGCTTTCTTT
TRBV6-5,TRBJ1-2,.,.,CASNQGGRGYGYTF,TGTGCCAGCAATCAGGGCGGGAGGGGCTATGGCTACACCTTC